What follows are 30 T cell receptor beta chains derived from one specimen sequenced in a study of cytomegalovirus exposure and HLA in healthy donors. A multiplex PCR was run with 60 Vbeta primers and 13 Jbeta primers. The repertoire was sequenced with immunoSEQ multiplex PCR; TCRdb's copy has only in-frame clones and lacks some. The repertoire holds 80,000 or so clones, with about three quarters as singletons. Material for sequencing was PBMCs. The receptors were sampled from a woman aged 40 to 50 in good health and CMV-seropositive.

The CDR3 loop is CASSPGQTNTEAFF. CDR3 nucleotides: TGCGCCAGCAGCCCAGGACAGACGAACACTGAAGCTTTCTTT. V and J are TRBV5-1 and TRBJ1-1, with a possible D match to TRBD1 (6 bases). CDR1 SGHRS and CDR2 YFSETQ come from the germline V gene. Trimming cost V 4 bases and J 1 base, with 11 bases left between them. The CDR3 spans 14 residues.

The chain has TRBV11-2 and TRBJ2-2; D not resolved. Trimming took 5 bases from V and 10 from J, leaving 14 bases between them. The CDR3 is 13 amino acids. Germline V gene lookup returns CDR1 SGHAT and CDR2 FQNNGV. CDR3 DNA sequence: TGTGCCAGCAGCCTGGGTCCCGAGGAGGAGCTGTTTTTT. As protein: CASSLGPEEELFF.

V usage is TRBV7-3 and J usage is TRBJ1-1; D is unresolved. CDR3 size: 14 residues. Germline lookup yields CDR1 SGHTA and CDR2 FQGTGA. Trimming cost V 2 bases and J 6 bases, with 13 bases left between them. The CDR3 DNA follows: TGTGCCAGCAGCTTATCCGGCCAGCGGCCTGAAGCTTTCTTT. It encodes CASSLSGQRPEAFF.

The rearrangement links TRBV29-1 to TRBJ1-3; no clear D gene. Germline V lookup: CDR1 SQVTM, CDR2 ANQGSEA. Trimming cost V 4 bases and J 3 bases, with 4 bases left between them. The CDR3 extends over 11 amino acids. DNA for the CDR3: TGCAGCGTTGTAGTTGGAAACACCATATATTTT. It is translated as CSVVVGNTIYF.

The chain employs TRBV6-1 and TRBJ1-2; D is uncertain. CDR3 length equals 12 residues. Per germline, CDR1 MNHNS and CDR2 SASEGT. V lost 4 bases, J lost 6 bases, and 9 bases lay in between. The CDR3 region is CASSGAGHGYTF. CDR3 nucleotide sequence: TGTGCCAGCAGTGGGGCCGGTCATGGCTACACCTTC.

The rearrangement links TRBV29-1 to TRBJ1-2, with D possibly matching TRBD1 (6 bases). Trimming removed 4 bases from V and 8 bases from J, with 8 bases in between. This CDR3 spans 10 amino acids. Germline V gene sequence: CDR1 SQVTM, CDR2 ANQGSEA. CDR3 bases: TGCAGCGTTGGGGACAACGGCTACACCTTC. Protein sequence: CSVGDNGYTF. Full variable domain (remainder filled in from reference TRBV29-1 and TRBJ1-2): SAVISQKPSRDICQRGTSLTIQCQVDSQVTMMFWYRQQPGQSLTLIATANQGSEATYESGFVIDKFPISRPNLTFSTLTVSNMSPEDSSIYLCSVGDNGYTFGSGTRLTVV.

The chain links TRBV7-9 to TRBJ2-5; 16 nucleotides match TRBD2. This CDR3 is 16 amino acids long. Trimming removed 5 bases from V and 3 bases from J; junction bases left unmatched: 3. CDR1 is SEHNR and CDR2 is FQNEAQ in the germline V gene (reference sequence). The CDR3 nucleotides read TGTGCCAGCAGCGACGGGACTAGCGGGGGGGAAGAGACCCAGTACTTC. It translates to CASSDGTSGGEETQYF.

The sample holds a few counts of this clone. The chain couples TRBV5-1 to TRBJ1-1, with D unclear. Germline CDR1 SGHRS, CDR2 YFSETQ. V lost 6 bases and J 8 bases, leaving 14 bases between the germline ends. The CDR3 is 12 amino acids. CDR3: CASKEGKSEAFF. The CDR3 DNA is TGCGCCAGCAAGGAGGGAAAGTCAGAAGCTTTCTTT.

The chain links TRBV30 to TRBJ2-7; a possible D gene is TRBD1 (6 bases). The CDR3 sequence is 14 residues long. The germline V and J ends were trimmed by 1 base and 4 bases, with 14 bases remaining between them. Germline V gives CDR1 GTSNPN, CDR2 SVGIG (reference sequence). CDR3 region: CAWSDGRGYYEQYF. CDR3 DNA sequence: TGTGCCTGGAGTGATGGCAGGGGATATTACGAGCAGTACTTC.

V is TRBV14 and J is TRBJ2-3, with a possible D match to TRBD1 (6 bases). With 3 bases removed from V and 7 bases from J, the gap between germline ends came to 11 bases. Per germline, CDR1 SGHDN and CDR2 FVKESK. The CDR3 is 13 amino acids. The CDR3 DNA follows: TGTGCCAGCAGCCAGATACAGGGAAATACGCAGTATTTT. Encoded protein: CASSQIQGNTQYF.

The chain couples TRBV19 to TRBJ1-1, with TRBD1 as a possible D gene (5 bases). The length of the CDR3 is 13 residues. Trimming left V 7 bases short and J 1 base short, with 10 bases between. The germline V gene has CDR1 LNHDA and CDR2 SQIVND (reference sequence). CDR3 region: CASKAGRNTEAFF. Here the CDR3 DNA reads TGTGCCAGTAAGGCAGGGCGGAACACTGAAGCTTTCTTT.

The V and J genes are TRBV5-1 and TRBJ1-1; no clear D. The germline gives CDR1 SGHRS, CDR2 YFSETQ. This CDR3 contains 12 residues. The chain's CDR3 is CLKRDADTEAFF. DNA for the CDR3: TGCCTCAAGAGGGATGCGGACACTGAAGCTTTCTTT.

The V gene is TRBV7-9, the J gene TRBJ2-1; D is ambiguous. Germline V gives CDR1 SEHNR, CDR2 FQNEAQ (reference sequence). V was clipped by 3 bases and J by 6 bases, with 9 bases between them. This CDR3 contains 13 residues. CDR3 loop: CASSFGSSNEQFF. The CDR3 DNA is TGTGCCAGCAGCTTTGGTAGCTCCAATGAGCAGTTCTTC.

The chain recombines TRBV30 with TRBJ2-1; 7 bases agree with TRBD2. Germline assignment: CDR1 GTSNPN and CDR2 SVGIG (reference sequence). Losses at the gene ends were 2 bases for V and 0 bases for J; bases not matched to a gene: 4. CDR3 length: 15 residues. The CDR3 sequence is CAWSFGGSSYNEQFF. Written as DNA, the CDR3 is TGTGCCTGGAGTTTCGGCGGGAGCTCCTACAATGAGCAGTTCTTC.

This chain joins TRBV27 and TRBJ1-5; 7 positions match TRBD1. Germline CDR1 MNHEY, CDR2 SMNVEV (reference sequence). With 5 bases clipped from V and 5 bases from J, the junction kept 9 bases outside the gene matches. This CDR3 is built from 15 residues. CDR3 region: CASSLDGTEHQPQHF. The CDR3, as DNA: TGTGCCAGCAGTCTAGATGGGACAGAGCATCAGCCCCAGCATTTT.

This chain joins TRBV6-1 and TRBJ2-7, with D tentatively TRBD1 (6 bases). Germline CDR1 reads MNHNS; CDR2 reads SASEGT. This CDR3 is 15 amino acids long. V was clipped by 3 bases and J by 3 bases, with 15 bases between them. CDR3 bases: TGTGCCAGCAGTGACCGACAGGCTCCCAGCTACGAGCAGTACTTC. Protein: CASSDRQAPSYEQYF.

The genes are TRBV6-1 and TRBJ2-7; D is ambiguous. Trimming cost V 4 bases and J 1 base, with 8 bases left between them. Looked up from germline, CDR1 is MNHNS and CDR2 is SASEGT. The CDR3 length is 13 residues. The CDR3 nucleotides are TGTGCCAGCAGTGTTGGCGGATCCTACGAGCAGTACTTC. It specifies CASSVGGSYEQYF.

The gene calls are TRBV5-1 and TRBJ1-2; D unresolved. Germline V gene lookup returns CDR1 SGHRS and CDR2 YFSETQ. This CDR3 comprises 14 residues. V gave up 0 bases and J gave up 8 bases, with 14 bases separating them. CDR3: CASSLASQAAGYTF. The CDR3 region has the DNA TGCGCCAGCAGCTTGGCATCTCAAGCGGCGGGCTACACCTTC.

The rearrangement uses TRBV6-6 and TRBJ1-2, with D possibly matching TRBD1 (5 bases). V shed 5 bases and J shed 2 bases, with 9 bases lying between them. Germline values: CDR1 MNHNY, CDR2 SVGAGI (reference sequence). The CDR3 consists of 13 residues. CDR3 in DNA: TGTGCCAGCAGTGACGGGGGGAACTATGGCTACACCTTC. Amino acids: CASSDGGNYGYTF.

This chain links TRBV28 with TRBJ2-5; D gene uncertain. This CDR3 has 13 residues. Germline V CDR1 and CDR2: MDHEN, SYDVKM. V was clipped by 3 bases and J by 2 bases, with 7 bases between them. The CDR3 DNA reads as TGTGCCAGCAGTTTGGGCACTCAAGAGACCCAGTACTTC. Translated, it gives CASSLGTQETQYF.

The CDR3 sequence: CASRGQNSGNTIYF. The CDR3 DNA sequence: TGTGCCAGCCGGGGACAGAACTCTGGAAACACCATATATTTT. The V and J genes are TRBV6-6 and TRBJ1-3, with TRBD1 identical over 7 bases. The germline V gene has CDR1 MNHNY and CDR2 SVGAGI (reference sequence). The CDR3 covers 14 residues. V lost 8 bases and J lost 0; bases outside the gene matches: 4.

The V and J genes are TRBV19 and TRBJ1-5, with D perhaps matching TRBD1 (6 bases). The CDR3 has 15 amino acids. V dropped 6 bases and J dropped 5 bases, with 17 bases sitting between them. The V gene's germline CDR1 is LNHDA and CDR2 SQIVND (reference sequence). CDR3 in DNA: TGTGCCAGTAGACCGCCTCAGGGGAAGGATCAGCCCCAGCATTTT. Translating it yields CASRPPQGKDQPQHF.

The CDR3 coding sequence is TGTGCCAGCAGCCCCATCGAACTAGCCCACGAGCAGTACTTC. Translation gives CASSPIELAHEQYF. This chain joins TRBV7-8 and TRBJ2-7; a weak D match, TRBD2 (6 bases). Germline CDR1 SGHVS, CDR2 FQNEAQ. CDR3 length: 14 amino acids. Trimming left V 5 bases short and J 5 bases short, with 16 bases between.

In its sample, this clone was seen once. The V call is TRBV11-1, the J call TRBJ2-3, with 8 nucleotides matching TRBD2. This CDR3 is built from 17 residues. Germline V gene data show CDR1 as SGHAT and CDR2 as FQDESV (reference sequence). V shed 2 bases, J shed 2 bases, and the junction held 9 bases outside the gene matches. As DNA, the CDR3 is TGTGCCAGCAGCTTACCCCCTCGGGGGGGCTACACAGATACGCAGTATTTT. Its translation: CASSLPPRGGYTDTQYF.

The CDR3 loop reads CASSLSAGGSYNEQFF. The CDR3 nucleotides are TGCGCCAGCAGCTTGTCAGCGGGAGGTTCCTACAATGAGCAGTTCTTC. The V call is TRBV5-1, the J call TRBJ2-1; 9 positions match TRBD2. The trim removed 1 base at V and 1 base at J, leaving 3 bases unmatched. CDR3 size: 16 residues. Per germline, CDR1 SGHRS and CDR2 YFSETQ.

This clone has just a few counts. The V and J genes are TRBV7-8 and TRBJ1-3, with 8 bases lining up with TRBD1. This CDR3 spans 16 amino acids. The V gene end was trimmed by 0 bases and the J gene end by 9 bases; junction bases not matched to a gene: 10. Germline CDR1 SGHVS, CDR2 FQNEAQ. CDR3 bases: TGTGCCAGCAGCTTAGCGCCCGGACAGGGCTTAGGCACCATATATTTT. Translation: CASSLAPGQGLGTIYF.

The chain recombines TRBV4-1 with TRBJ1-5, with unresolved D. The CDR3 contains 15 residues. Germline-derived CDR1 and CDR2 are MGHRA and YSYEKL. V was pared by 6 bases and J by 2 bases, with 14 bases between. CDR3 loop: CASSSGTQGNQPQHF. CDR3 in DNA: TGCGCCAGCAGTTCAGGTACGCAGGGCAATCAGCCCCAGCATTTT.

This rearrangement joins TRBV7-8 to TRBJ2-7, with TRBD1 matching over 8 bases. This CDR3 has 14 residues. Germline CDR1 is SGHVS and CDR2 is FQNEAQ. V was pared by 2 bases and J by 3 bases, with 3 bases of the junction left unmatched. The CDR3 protein is CASSLQGAGYEQYF. CDR3 bases: TGTGCCAGCAGCTTACAGGGGGCGGGCTACGAGCAGTACTTC. The full variable domain, with the rest looked up from reference TRBV7-8 and TRBJ2-7, is GAGVSQSPRYKVAKRGQDVALRCDPISGHVSLFWYQQALGQGPEFLTYFQNEAQLDKSGLPSDRFFAERPEGSVSTLKIQRTQQEDSAVYLCASSLQGAGYEQYFGPGTRLTVT.

J is TRBJ2-7 and V is TRBV5-1, with 10 bases identical to TRBD1. The CDR3 consists of 14 residues. CDR1 and CDR2 (germline): SGHRS, YFSETQ. The V and J ends lost 4 bases and 6 bases, in that order; junction bases with no gene match: 7. CDR3 loop: CASSLGQGVSEQYF. The CDR3 coding sequence is TGCGCCAGCAGCCTCGGACAGGGGGTTAGCGAGCAGTACTTC.

V and J are TRBV7-2 and TRBJ1-2; TRBD1 aligns across 9 bases. Germline loops: CDR1 SGHTA, CDR2 FQGNSA. Losses at the gene ends were 5 bases for V and 2 bases for J; bases not matched to a gene: 9. The CDR3 totals 16 residues. The CDR3 coding sequence is TGTGCCAGCAGCCCCCGTCCAGGACAGGGGAACTATGGCTACACCTTC. It specifies CASSPRPGQGNYGYTF.